The rows below give T cell receptor beta chains drawn from one sample of a study of metastatic and nonmetastatic thyroid tumors. TCRdb called clones again from the PCR reads with MiXCR. The table records more than 85,000 clones, 8.6% of them present only once. Input material: blood. These receptors came from a female donor with papillary thyroid cancer or a benign thyroid nodule (not recorded which). Some clones in this sample may be carry-over from other donors' samples. CDR3s include the opening cysteine and the closing phenylalanine or tryptophan. The D gene is left open where the match is weak. Only some rows state a clone size, as once, few, many or a class for expanded clones.

clone size	V gene	J gene	D gene	CDR3 protein	CDR3 DNA
many	TRBV28	TRBJ2-6	TRBD2	CASSLGGGHSGANVLTF	TGTGCCAGCAGCCTCGGGGGGGGGCACTCTGGGGCCAACGTCCTGACTTTC
many	TRBV30	TRBJ1-1	.	CAWRRVTPEAFF	TGTGCCTGGAGAAGGGTGACCCCTGAAGCTTTCTTT
many	TRBV5-1	TRBJ1-1	.	CASSSDGRGMNTEAFF	TGCGCCAGCAGCTCCGACGGGAGAGGCATGAACACTGAAGCTTTCTTT
many	TRBV6-1	TRBJ1-3	.	CASRPGVSGNTIYF	TGTGCCAGCAGACCTGGGGTATCCGGAAACACCATATATTTT
many	TRBV20-1	TRBJ1-4	TRBD1	CSARGQNNEKLFF	TGCAGTGCTAGGGGACAGAATAATGAAAAACTGTTTTTT
many	TRBV6-1	TRBJ1-2	TRBD1	CASTPVGQGAGGYTF	TGTGCCAGCACTCCTGTAGGACAGGGGGCCGGAGGCTACACCTTC
many	TRBV4-1	TRBJ1-4	TRBD1	CASRRQGALGEKLFF	TGCGCCAGCAGAAGACAGGGGGCATTGGGTGAAAAACTGTTTTTT
many	TRBV13	TRBJ2-7	.	CASSSGVEQYF	TGTGCCAGCAGCTCAGGGGTTGAGCAGTACTTC
many	TRBV19	TRBJ1-6	.	CATDQSPGSPLHF	TGTGCCACCGACCAGAGCCCAGGGTCACCCCTCCACTTT
few	TRBV30	TRBJ2-7	.	CAWNTGAYEQYF	TGTGCCTGGAATACAGGAGCCTACGAGCAGTACTTC
.	TRBV5-4	TRBJ2-1	.	CASSLAVVAAYNEQFF	TGTGCCAGCAGCTTGGCCGTAGTAGCTGCCTACAATGAGCAGTTCTTC
many	TRBV19	TRBJ1-5	.	CASSYAIYSNQPQHF	TGTGCCAGTAGTTATGCGATTTATAGCAATCAGCCCCAGCATTTT
.	TRBV6-1	TRBJ2-3	.	CASSAHPTVTDTQYF	TGTGCCAGCAGTGCACACCCGACAGTTACAGATACGCAGTATTTT
many	TRBV7-2	TRBJ2-2	.	CASSLWSSNTGELFF	TGTGCCAGCAGCTTATGGTCTTCGAACACCGGGGAGCTGTTTTTT
many	TRBV5-1	TRBJ2-7	TRBD1	CASSSTGASYEQYF	TGCGCCAGCAGCTCTACAGGGGCCTCCTACGAGCAGTACTTC
many	TRBV2	TRBJ2-1	.	CASSPGAGEVILEQFF	TGTGCCAGCAGCCCCGGAGCGGGTGAGGTGATTCTTGAGCAGTTCTTC
many	TRBV27	TRBJ2-2	.	CASKGRWGELFF	TGTGCCAGCAAAGGGAGGTGGGGGGAGCTGTTTTTT
few	TRBV2	TRBJ2-2	.	CASISPRGSTGELFF	TGTGCCAGCATTTCACCCAGGGGAAGTACCGGGGAGCTGTTTTTT
many	TRBV10-2	TRBJ1-5	.	CASSESGNRYGQPQHF	TGCGCCAGCAGTGAGAGTGGGAACAGGTATGGACAGCCCCAGCATTTT
many	TRBV18	TRBJ1-1	.	CASSPFGQTMNTEAFF	TGTGCCAGCTCACCATTTGGACAGACTATGAACACTGAAGCTTTCTTT
many	TRBV7-9	TRBJ1-6	.	CASSLEGNNSPLHF	TGTGCCAGCAGCTTAGAAGGAAATAATTCACCCCTCCACTTT
many	TRBV20-1	TRBJ1-6	.	CSARDPGGRGSSPLHF	TGCAGTGCCAGAGATCCGGGGGGGCGCGGCAGTTCACCCCTCCACTTT
few	TRBV6-4	TRBJ1-6	.	CASSDSTNSPLHF	TGTGCCAGCAGTGACTCGACCAACTCACCCCTCCACTTT
many	TRBV18	TRBJ2-3	TRBD2	CASSNPGTSSPDTQYF	TGTGCCAGCTCAAACCCCGGGACTAGTTCACCAGATACGCAGTATTTT
many	TRBV7-3	TRBJ1-2	TRBD1	CASSHDATGVGYTF	TGTGCCAGCAGCCACGATGCGACAGGGGTCGGCTACACCTTC
.	TRBV20-1	TRBJ2-7	.	CSALPGLFYEQYF	TGCAGTGCTCTTCCGGGACTGTTCTACGAGCAGTACTTC
many	TRBV28	TRBJ2-7	.	CASSSASEQYF	TGTGCCAGCAGTTCCGCATCCGAGCAGTACTTC
many	TRBV3-1	TRBJ1-5	TRBD1	CASSQDLVRGKNQPQHF	TGTGCCAGCAGCCAAGATCTCGTCAGGGGGAAGAATCAGCCCCAGCATTTT
many	TRBV6-5	TRBJ2-7	.	CASSYSRGSGQRYEQYF	TGTGCCAGCAGTTACTCGAGGGGGTCCGGACAGCGCTACGAGCAGTACTTC
many	TRBV12-3/TRBV12-4	TRBJ2-3	.	CASSLAGGPDTQYF	TGTGCCAGCAGTTTAGCGGGGGGGCCAGATACGCAGTATTTT
many	TRBV18	TRBJ2-7	.	CASTRAENYEQYF	TGTGCCAGCACCAGGGCCGAAAACTACGAGCAGTACTTC
many	TRBV10-3	TRBJ2-7	.	CASQSDSEVDEQYF	TGTGCCTCACAGTCGGATTCGGAGGTCGACGAGCAGTACTTC
few	TRBV30	TRBJ2-3	TRBD1	CAWSDRGEFTDTQYF	TGTGCCTGGAGTGACAGGGGCGAATTCACAGATACGCAGTATTTT
many	TRBV20-1	TRBJ2-3	TRBD2	CSASSGGAGDTQYF	TGCAGTGCTAGTAGCGGGGGGGCCGGAGATACGCAGTATTTT
many	TRBV2	TRBJ2-3	TRBD2	CASSDPGWGGSTDTQYF	TGTGCCAGCAGTGACCCTGGGTGGGGGGGGAGCACAGATACGCAGTATTTT
many	TRBV11-2	TRBJ2-3	TRBD2	CASSLDYRLAGDTDTQYF	TGTGCCAGCAGCTTAGATTACCGACTAGCGGGGGACACAGATACGCAGTATTTT
many	TRBV4-1	TRBJ2-7	TRBD1	CASSPHYGLEGAF	TGCGCCAGCAGCCCACATTATGGGCTAGAGGGGGCCTTC
many	TRBV27	TRBJ1-4	.	CASSLRGSREKLFF	TGTGCCAGCAGTTTAAGGGGCAGCAGGGAAAAACTGTTTTTT
many	TRBV19	TRBJ2-7	.	CASSIGGREQYF	TGTGCCAGTAGTATTGGAGGGCGCGAGCAGTACTTC
.	TRBV28	TRBJ1-1	.	CASSLNSAEAFF	TGTGCCAGCAGTTTAAATAGTGCTGAAGCTTTCTTT
.	TRBV18	TRBJ1-1	.	CASSPTLNTEAFF	TGTGCCAGCTCCCCGACTCTGAACACTGAAGCTTTCTTT
many	TRBV24-1	TRBJ2-7	.	CATSNTYEQYF	TGTGCCACCAGTAACACCTACGAGCAGTACTTC
few	TRBV29-1	TRBJ1-1	.	CSGRSGMDTEAFF	TGCAGCGGTAGAAGCGGGATGGACACTGAAGCTTTCTTT
many	TRBV2	TRBJ1-4	.	CASLRGSSTNEKLFF	TGTGCCAGCCTAAGGGGATCCTCAACTAATGAAAAACTGTTTTTT
few	TRBV9	TRBJ2-5	TRBD1	CASSVGPTGKVQETQYF	TGTGCCAGCAGCGTAGGGCCGACAGGGAAGGTCCAAGAGACCCAGTACTTC
many	TRBV5-1	TRBJ2-5	TRBD2	CASRAGLAGSQETQYF	TGCGCCAGCAGAGCTGGACTAGCGGGTTCACAAGAGACCCAGTACTTC
many	TRBV18	TRBJ1-1	.	CASSPNVRGGPFF	TGTGCCAGCTCCCCCAATGTACGAGGGGGACCTTTCTTT
.	TRBV6-4	TRBJ1-2	.	CASRNRTSYGYTF	TGTGCCAGCAGAAACAGAACCTCCTATGGCTACACCTTC
many	TRBV30	TRBJ1-3	TRBD1	CAWRSGTGVVISGNTIYF	TGTGCCTGGAGGTCCGGGACAGGCGTAGTCATCTCTGGAAACACCATATATTTT
.	TRBV20-1	TRBJ2-1	TRBD2	CSARASGSYNEQFF	TGCAGTGCTAGAGCTAGCGGCTCCTACAATGAGCAGTTCTTC
many	TRBV6-1	TRBJ1-5	TRBD1	CASRGTGPNQPQHF	TGTGCCAGCAGGGGGACAGGCCCCAATCAGCCCCAGCATTTT
.	TRBV6-1	TRBJ2-5	TRBD1	CASSVDRGAGQEAQYF	TGTGCCAGCAGTGTGGACAGGGGGGCAGGACAAGAGGCCCAGTACTTC
.	TRBV27	TRBJ2-2	TRBD2	CASRPSGTSGGLNTGELFF	TGTGCCAGCAGACCCTCCGGGACTAGCGGGGGCTTGAACACCGGGGAGCTGTTTTTT